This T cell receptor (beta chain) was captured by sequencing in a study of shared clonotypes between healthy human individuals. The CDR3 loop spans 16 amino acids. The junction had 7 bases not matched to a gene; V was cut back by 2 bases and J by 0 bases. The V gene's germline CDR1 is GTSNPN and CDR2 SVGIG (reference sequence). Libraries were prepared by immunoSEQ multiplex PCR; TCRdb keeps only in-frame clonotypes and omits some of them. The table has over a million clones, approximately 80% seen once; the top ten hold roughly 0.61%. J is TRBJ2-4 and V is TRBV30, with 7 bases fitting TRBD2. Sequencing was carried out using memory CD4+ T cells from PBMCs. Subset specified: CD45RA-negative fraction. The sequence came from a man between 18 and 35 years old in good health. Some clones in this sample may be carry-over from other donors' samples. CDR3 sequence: CAWSRAGPLAKNIQYF. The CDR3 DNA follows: TGTGCCTGGAGTCGAGCGGGACCCTTAGCCAAAAACATTCAGTACTTC.